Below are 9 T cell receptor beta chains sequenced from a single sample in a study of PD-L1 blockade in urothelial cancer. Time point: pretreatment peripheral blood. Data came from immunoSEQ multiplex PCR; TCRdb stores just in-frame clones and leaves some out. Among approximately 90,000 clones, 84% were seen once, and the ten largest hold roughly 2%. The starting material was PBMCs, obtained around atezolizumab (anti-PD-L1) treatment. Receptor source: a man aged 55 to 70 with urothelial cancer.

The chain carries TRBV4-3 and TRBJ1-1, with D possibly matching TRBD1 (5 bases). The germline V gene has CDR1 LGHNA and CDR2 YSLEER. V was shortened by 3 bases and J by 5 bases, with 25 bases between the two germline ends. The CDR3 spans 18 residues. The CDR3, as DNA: TGCGCCAGCAGCCACGCTTACTCCCTCATGGGGCAGGTGACTGAAGCTTTCTTT. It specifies CASSHAYSLMGQVTEAFF.

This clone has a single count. The CDR3 DNA follows: TGTGCCAGTAGTCTGGGACAGTTTATAACCTTC. As protein: CASSLGQFITF. V gene TRBV6-1 combines with J gene TRBJ1-2; 7 nucleotides line up with TRBD1. In germline, CDR1 is MNHNS, CDR2 SASEGT. The CDR3 totals 11 residues. Trimming cost V 9 bases and J 14 bases; bases outside gene matches: 12.

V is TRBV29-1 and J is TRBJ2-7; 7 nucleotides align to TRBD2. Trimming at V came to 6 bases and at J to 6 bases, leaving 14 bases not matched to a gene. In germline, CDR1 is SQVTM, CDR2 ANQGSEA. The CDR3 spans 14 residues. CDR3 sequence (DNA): TGCAGCGTAAATCTCGGGACTACGTTCGGCGAGCAGTACTTC. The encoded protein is CSVNLGTTFGEQYF.

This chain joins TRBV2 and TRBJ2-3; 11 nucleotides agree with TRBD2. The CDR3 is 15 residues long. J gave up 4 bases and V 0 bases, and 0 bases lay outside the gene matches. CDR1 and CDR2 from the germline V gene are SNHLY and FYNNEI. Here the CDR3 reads CASSEASGRADTQYF. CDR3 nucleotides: TGTGCCAGCAGTGAAGCTAGCGGGAGGGCAGATACGCAGTATTTT.

In DNA, the CDR3 is TGTGCCAGCAGCTTAAGACAGGGGCCTAACTATGGCTACACCTTC. Amino acid sequence: CASSLRQGPNYGYTF. The chain carries TRBV13 and TRBJ1-2, with 8 bases matching TRBD1. The CDR3 runs to 15 residues. Trimming cost V 2 bases and J 0 bases; bases outside gene matches: 2. Per germline, CDR1 PRHDT and CDR2 FYEKMQ (reference sequence).

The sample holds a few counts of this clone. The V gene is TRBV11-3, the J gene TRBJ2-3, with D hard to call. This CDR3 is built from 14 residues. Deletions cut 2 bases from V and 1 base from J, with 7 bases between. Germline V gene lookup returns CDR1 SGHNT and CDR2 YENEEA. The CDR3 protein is CASSLSAGTDTQYF. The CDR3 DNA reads TGTGCCAGCAGCTTAAGCGCAGGCACAGATACGCAGTATTTT.

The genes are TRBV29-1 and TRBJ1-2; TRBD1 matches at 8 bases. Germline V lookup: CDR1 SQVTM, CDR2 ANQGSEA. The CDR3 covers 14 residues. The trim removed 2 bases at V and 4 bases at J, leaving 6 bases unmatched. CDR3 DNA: TGCAGCGTTGAACCGCAGGGGGCGGGCTATGGCTACACCTTC. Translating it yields CSVEPQGAGYGYTF. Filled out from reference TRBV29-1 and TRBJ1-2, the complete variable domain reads SAVISQKPSRDICQRGTSLTIQCQVDSQVTMMFWYRQQPGQSLTLIATANQGSEATYESGFVIDKFPISRPNLTFSTLTVSNMSPEDSSIYLCSVEPQGAGYGYTFGSGTRLTVV.

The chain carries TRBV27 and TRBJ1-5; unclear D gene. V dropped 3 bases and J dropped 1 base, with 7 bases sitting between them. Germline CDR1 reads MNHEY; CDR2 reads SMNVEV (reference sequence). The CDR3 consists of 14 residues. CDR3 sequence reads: CASSLGGSNQPQHF. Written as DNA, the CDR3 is TGTGCCAGCAGTTTGGGAGGAAGCAATCAGCCCCAGCATTTT.

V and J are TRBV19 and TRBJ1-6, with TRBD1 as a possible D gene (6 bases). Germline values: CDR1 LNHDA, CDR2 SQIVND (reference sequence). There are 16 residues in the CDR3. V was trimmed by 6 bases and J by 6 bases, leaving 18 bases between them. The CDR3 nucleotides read TGTGCCAGTAGGGGGGCAGGGAACCGGGTTAATTCACCCCTCCACTTT. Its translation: CASRGAGNRVNSPLHF. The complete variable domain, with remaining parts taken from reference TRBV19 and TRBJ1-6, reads DGGITQSPKYLFRKEGQNVTLSCEQNLNHDAMYWYRQDPGQGLRLIYYSQIVNDFQKGDIAEGYSVSREKKESFPLTVTSAQKNPTAFYLCASRGAGNRVNSPLHFGNGTRLTVT.